The sequence of this TCR beta chain was determined in a study of blood T cell repertoires in COVID-19. The germline CDR1 and CDR2 sequences are SGHTA and FQGNSA. The J segment lost 0 bases and the V segment lost 8 bases, leaving 6 bases of the junction unmatched. The CDR3 is 14 residues long. The assay was immunoSEQ multiplex PCR, and TCRdb's table has in-frame clones only and misses some. The sample lists under 300,000 clones, 60% to 75% occurring once. This clone was recorded once. Sequences were obtained from peripheral blood. The chain has TRBV7-2 and TRBJ1-1; 7 bases are a match to TRBD1. The clonotype originates from a woman of 80 years or more with acute or convalescent COVID-19. CDR3 in amino acids: CASRQGRMNTEAFF. CDR3 coding DNA: TGTGCCAGCCGACAGGGACGGATGAACACTGAAGCTTTCTTT.